This TCR beta chain was recovered during a study of CD8+CD57+ T cells in acquired aplastic anemia (dated by TCRdb to the late 2010s). Study-level background: A mean of approximately 3 ug of DNA, ranging from about 0.19 to 30 ug, was extracted from sorted CD4+ and CD8+ cells. CD8+CD57+ expansion was defined as frequency above the mean frequency observed in healthy subjects. What the study reported, not specific to this receptor: Roughly 30 CD8+ CDR3 sequences were shared between patients and controls but appeared highly expressed in patients and within their immunodominant clones. Between patients and healthy controls, no significant difference in CD8+ Simpson's diversity was found (P=0.060).

Trimming at the junction amounts to 6 bases on V and 2 bases on J, and the germline ends lie 11 bases apart. Taken from cysteine to phenylalanine, the CDR3 has 13 residues. The DNA shown is the 39-base CDR3, in frame from base 1. The germline V gene provides CDR1 SGHTA and CDR2 FQGNSA. Genomic DNA served as template for TCR beta VDJ combination and CDR3 sequence profiling. TCR repertoire sequencing was run on an Illumina HiSeq 2000. The original pipeline was this. TRBV/TRBJ rearrangement plots, CDR3 size and DJ length profiles, and Simpson's diversity index were used to assess repertoires. The immunodominant clone was defined as the most abundant DNA sequence in deep sequencing data. CDR3 amino acid sequences were screened for sharing across subjects and were compared with published repertoires and the VDJdb database. TCRdb ran its own pipeline on the public reads, namely fastp trimming at Q25 and MiXCR clone calling, and kept in-frame beta chains. Entries are consolidated by CDR3 protein sequence, retaining the most common genes and DNA. TCRdb, not the authors, supplied the V and J calls. Across this sample there are 300,000 or so distinct CDR3 sequences, with approximately 58% seen only once. The ten largest clones add up to around 1.3% of the sample.

This clonotype has just one count. Which antigen it targets is not known. Base qualities are not provided; no much larger clone lies one nucleotide away. One read alone lends weak support. Expansion of CD8+CD57+ cells had been shown by flow cytometry in the patients chosen for sequencing. Every patient had a diagnosis of severe acquired aplastic anemia based on International Study of Aplastic Anemia and Agranulocytosis and Camitta criteria. Patients had received no therapy at the time of blood sampling. In the study, sorted CD4+ and CD8+ blood T cells from patients with severe aplastic anemia and from healthy subjects underwent deep sequencing of TCR repertoires. Patients were enrolled under clinicaltrials.gov protocols 00001620, 01623167, 00001397, 00071045, 00081523 and 00961064 in the USA. Ficoll-Paque density gradient centrifugation was used to isolate peripheral blood mononuclear cells. Before DNA extraction, CD4+ and CD8+ T cells were sorted with FACS or magnetic beads.

The sequence came from a human donor with aplastic anemia. The chain uses TRBV7-2 and TRBJ2-7; 5 matching bases give a weak D call of TRBD1. The sample taken for sequencing was sorted CD4+, CD8+, or CD8+CD57+ T cells (not recorded which) from PBMCs. The sequenced DNA is TGTGCCAGCAGGGTAGGGGCCACCTACGAGCAGTACTTC. This yields the protein CASRVGATYEQYF.